Shown below are 26 T cell receptor beta chains from a single sample sequenced in a study of vaccination effects on CD4 cells after COVID-19. Their antigens are not known. Data came from immunoSEQ multiplex PCR; TCRdb stores just in-frame clones and leaves some out. The repertoire consists of fewer than 75,000 clones, with over 75% occurring once and the leading ten covering about 2.4%. Scientists isolated CD4+ T cells after an approximately 10-day culture period ended. Subjects were given two BNT162b2 or mRNA-1273 vaccine doses. The sequenced sample was CD4+ T cells from PBMCs cultured without peptide, obtained after COVID-19 vaccination. These TCRs come from a human donor who received a COVID-19 vaccine.

This rearrangement joins TRBV2 to TRBJ1-1, with D hard to call. The V gene lost 5 bases and the J gene lost 3 bases, with 13 bases spanning the gap. Per germline, CDR1 SNHLY and CDR2 FYNNEI. This CDR3 spans 14 amino acids. CDR3 loop: CASSSQADDTEAFF. The CDR3 DNA sequence: TGTGCCAGCAGTTCCCAGGCGGATGACACTGAAGCTTTCTTT.

The chain uses TRBV7-3 and TRBJ1-2, with TRBD1 matching over 9 bases. CDR1 is SGHTA and CDR2 is FQGTGA in the germline V gene. CDR3 size: 15 residues. V shed 4 bases and J 0 bases; nucleotides not matched to a gene: 3. As DNA, the CDR3 is TGTGCCAGCAGCTCGACAGGGGGGGCTAACTATGGCTACACCTTC. Its translation: CASSSTGGANYGYTF.

The chain couples TRBV30 to TRBJ2-3; 8 bases align to TRBD1. There are 15 residues in the CDR3. J lost 5 bases, V lost 3 bases, and 10 bases had no gene match. Germline-derived CDR1 and CDR2 are GTSNPN and SVGIG (reference sequence). DNA for the CDR3: TGTGCCTGGAGCCAGCGGACAGGGCGGGGAGATACGCAGTATTTT. As protein: CAWSQRTGRGDTQYF. Complete variable domain (other parts from reference TRBV30 and TRBJ2-3): SQTIHQWPATLVQPVGSPLSLECTVEGTSNPNLYWYRQAAGRGLQLLFYSVGIGQISSEVPQNLSASRPQDRQFILSSKKLLLSDSGFYLCAWSQRTGRGDTQYFGPGTRLTVL.

J is TRBJ1-4 and V is TRBV5-1; D unclear. Germline V gene sequence: CDR1 SGHRS, CDR2 YFSETQ. This CDR3 has 15 residues. Deletions cut 0 bases from V and 7 bases from J, with 13 bases between. CDR3 DNA: TGCGCCAGCAGCTTGGGCCGGGTGGGAGGTGAAAAACTGTTTTTT. Protein sequence: CASSLGRVGGEKLFF.

This rearrangement joins TRBV6-5 to TRBJ2-5, with a weak D call TRBD1 (5 bases). With 8 bases removed from V and 5 bases from J, the gap between germline ends came to 21 bases. The length of the CDR3 is 15 residues. Germline CDR1 is MNHEY and CDR2 is SVGAGI. The CDR3 DNA reads TGTGCCAGCTTCGTACCCCAGGTGGGGCGCGAGACCCAGTACTTC. Translating gives CASFVPQVGRETQYF.

Only one count was recorded for this clone. The V gene is TRBV2, the J gene TRBJ1-3; D gene unclear. Trimming pared 3 bases from V and 1 base from J, leaving 10 bases between. Germline CDR1 SNHLY, CDR2 FYNNEI. This CDR3 spans 15 amino acids. CDR3 sequence: CASSENWPSGNTIYF. The DNA of the CDR3 is TGTGCCAGCAGTGAGAACTGGCCTTCTGGAAACACCATATATTTT.

This clone was recorded a few times. This sequence joins TRBV5-8 and TRBJ2-1; tentative D call: TRBD2 (6 bases). From germline, CDR1 is SGHTS and CDR2 YDEGEE. The CDR3 is 14 residues long. Trimming took off 7 bases at V and 8 bases at J, with 19 bases between the two ends. The CDR3 DNA reads TGTGCCAGCCCCGGGAGAGAGCGAGGCGATGAGCAGTTCTTC. This sequence encodes CASPGRERGDEQFF.

The chain is built from TRBV7-8 and TRBJ2-7; D perhaps matches TRBD2 (6 bases). Between the trimmed V and J ends, which lost 4 bases and 0 bases, there was a span of 10 bases. Germline-derived CDR1 and CDR2 are SGHVS and FQNEAQ. The CDR3 spans 14 residues. The CDR3 is CASSSSDYSYEQYV. The CDR3 DNA is TGTGCCAGCAGCTCATCGGACTACTCCTACGAGCAGTACGTC.

In its sample, this clone was seen a few times. The CDR3 coding sequence is TGTGCCAGCAGCTTGAGGGCTACCGCTTACAATGAGCAGTTCTTC. It translates to CASSLRATAYNEQFF. This sequence joins TRBV5-4 and TRBJ2-1, with D uncertain. The CDR3 totals 15 residues. The germline V gene has CDR1 SGHNT and CDR2 YYREEE (reference sequence). V was shortened by 1 base and J by 4 bases, with 12 bases between the two germline ends.

J is TRBJ1-6 and V is TRBV3-1 (or the pseudogene TRBV3-2), with D hard to call. V was trimmed by 5 bases and J by 7 bases, leaving 21 bases between them. The CDR3 totals 17 residues. The germline gives CDR1 LGHDT, CDR2 YNNKEL (reference sequence). Written as DNA, the CDR3 is TGTGCCAGCAGCTTGCGGGGAACGGCTACTACCAATTCACCCCTCCACTTT. Its protein product is CASSLRGTATTNSPLHF.

The chain employs TRBV14 and TRBJ2-7; D is undetermined. CDR3 length: 13 amino acids. CDR1 SGHDN and CDR2 FVKESK come from the germline V gene. V was trimmed by 8 bases and J by 0 bases, leaving 11 bases between them. The DNA of the CDR3 is TGTGCCAGCGGTGCGGCCAACTCCTACGAGCAGTACGTC. Amino acids: CASGAANSYEQYV.

The chain joins TRBV6-5 to TRBJ2-2; tentatively, D is TRBD2 (5 bases). CDR1 and CDR2 (germline): MNHEY, SVGAGI. The V and J ends lost 7 bases and 3 bases respectively, with 12 bases between them. The CDR3 is 14 residues long. CDR3 region: CASKSGMDTGELFF. The CDR3 DNA reads as TGTGCCAGCAAATCCGGGATGGACACCGGGGAGCTGTTTTTT.

The V and J genes are TRBV29-1 and TRBJ2-5; 7 bases line up with TRBD2. This CDR3 is built from 13 residues. Trimming took 8 bases from V and 4 from J; bases not matched to a gene: 10. CDR1 is SQVTM and CDR2 is ANQGSEA in the germline V gene. CDR3 in amino acids: CSPGSGEGETQYF. The DNA of the CDR3 is TGCAGCCCTGGGAGCGGGGAGGGAGAGACCCAGTACTTC.

This sequence joins TRBV19 and TRBJ1-2, with 11 nucleotides matching TRBD1. Germline V gene lookup returns CDR1 LNHDA and CDR2 SQIVND (reference sequence). The CDR3 sequence is 15 residues long. The ends lost 3 bases at V and 5 bases at J; junction bases unmatched: 5. The CDR3 reads CASSIFRDRGYGYTF. The CDR3 region has the DNA TGTGCCAGTAGTATTTTCCGGGACAGGGGGTATGGCTACACCTTC.

This chain uses TRBV12-3 or TRBV12-4 with TRBJ1-4, with D hard to call. This CDR3 contains 13 residues. Trimming removed 5 bases at V and 8 bases at J, with 12 bases between. The CDR3 is CASSNSVREKLFF. In DNA form, the CDR3 reads TGTGCCAGCAGTAATTCCGTCCGGGAAAAACTGTTTTTT.

This clone was detected a few times. V usage is TRBV6-5 and J usage is TRBJ1-2; D gene uncertain. The CDR3 has 15 amino acids. The V end was cut by 2 bases, the J end by 0 bases, with 10 bases between. Germline V gene data show CDR1 as MNHEY and CDR2 as SVGAGI. CDR3 protein: CASSYARLANYGYTF. CDR3 DNA: TGTGCCAGCAGTTACGCCCGGCTAGCTAACTATGGCTACACCTTC.

The CDR3 bases are TGTGCCAGCAGTCGGACTAGCGGGGGACTCTCCTACAATGAGCAGTTCTTC. This sequence encodes CASSRTSGGLSYNEQFF. The V and J genes are TRBV6-2 or TRBV6-3 and TRBJ2-1, with 13 positions matching TRBD2. The CDR3 loop spans 17 amino acids. The germline CDR1 and CDR2 sequences are MNHEY and SVGEGT. V lost 5 bases, J lost 0 bases, and 4 bases stayed unmatched.

The chain links TRBV18 to TRBJ2-5, with TRBD1 matching over 11 bases. CDR1 is KGHSH, CDR2 LQKENI, per germline. J lost 4 bases, V lost 3 bases, and 7 bases had no gene match. This CDR3 is built from 16 residues. DNA for the CDR3: TGTGCCAGCTCACCGCAAACCGGGACAGGGGGAGAGACCCAGTACTTC. Its translation: CASSPQTGTGGETQYF.

The chain employs TRBV2 and TRBJ1-6, with TRBD1 matching 7 bases. The CDR3 is made up of 16 amino acids. The germline V gene encodes CDR1 SNHLY and CDR2 FYNNEI. J was trimmed by 5 bases and V by 3 bases; bases with no gene match: 7. CDR3 sequence reads: CASSDLGGRNNSPLHF. In DNA form, the CDR3 reads TGTGCCAGCAGTGATCTAGGGGGCAGGAATAATTCACCCCTCCACTTT. Full variable domain (missing parts from reference TRBV2 and TRBJ1-6): EPEVTQTPSHQVTQMGQEVILRCVPISNHLYFYWYRQILGQKVEFLVSFYNNEISEKSEIFDDQFSVERPDGSNFTLKIRSTKLEDSAMYFCASSDLGGRNNSPLHFGNGTRLTVT.

This chain connects TRBV2 to TRBJ2-7, with TRBD2 identical over 8 bases. The CDR3 covers 14 residues. V trimming: 7 bases; J trimming: 5 bases; junction bases outside the gene matches: 10. The germline V gene encodes CDR1 SNHLY and CDR2 FYNNEI. CDR3 sequence (DNA): TGTGCCAGCAAGCGGGGGCCCGGAGATGACGAGCAGTACGTC. Translated, it gives CASKRGPGDDEQYV.

The chain links TRBV18 to TRBJ2-5; the D is unclear. Between the trimmed V and J ends, which lost 3 bases and 1 base, there was a span of 12 bases. Germline V gene lookup returns CDR1 KGHSH and CDR2 LQKENI. The CDR3 loop spans 15 amino acids. CDR3 in DNA: TGTGCCAGCTCACCCCCCACCCGTGGCCAAGAGACCCAGTACTTC. Its protein is CASSPPTRGQETQYF. Full variable domain (rest looked up from reference TRBV18 and TRBJ2-5): NAGVMQNPRHLVRRRGQEARLRCSPMKGHSHVYWYRQLPEEGLKFMVYLQKENIIDESGMPKERFSAEFPKEGPSILRIQQVVRGDSAAYFCASSPPTRGQETQYFGPGTRLLVL.

The chain links TRBV5-1 to TRBJ2-5; 8 bases match TRBD2. This CDR3 region has 14 residues. Unmatched junction bases numbered 6, after V lost 4 bases and J lost 4 bases. The V gene's germline CDR1 is SGHRS and CDR2 YFSETQ. For the CDR3, the DNA is TGCGCCAGCAGCCTGGGACTAGGAGCAGAGACCCAGTACTTC. Protein product: CASSLGLGAETQYF.

The chain carries TRBV19 and TRBJ2-3; D is possibly TRBD2 (5 bases). This CDR3 comprises 14 residues. V lost 5 bases, J lost 4 bases, and 13 bases lay in between. Germline V gene lookup returns CDR1 LNHDA and CDR2 SQIVND (reference sequence). CDR3 DNA sequence: TGTGCCAGTAGTTACTACGGGGTGGCAGATACGCAGTATTTT. It codes for CASSYYGVADTQYF.

CDR3 protein: CASSFSPSRVYNEQFF. As DNA, the CDR3 is TGTGCCAGCAGTTTTTCCCCCTCTCGGGTGTACAATGAGCAGTTCTTC. V is TRBV27 and J is TRBJ2-1; D not certain. The germline gives CDR1 MNHEY, CDR2 SMNVEV (reference sequence). V lost 3 bases and J lost 4, with 16 bases in between. This CDR3 is built from 16 residues.

This clone appeared a single time. The chain uses TRBV10-2 and TRBJ2-7; 7 positions agree with TRBD1. Per the germline V gene, CDR1 is WSHSY and CDR2 is SAAADI. J lost 6 bases, V lost 4 bases, and 9 bases had no gene match. The CDR3 loop spans 14 amino acids. Here the CDR3 reads CASSGQGPQGEQYV. The CDR3 DNA is TGCGCCAGCAGTGGACAGGGACCTCAGGGCGAGCAGTACGTC.

The rearrangement joins TRBV27 to TRBJ2-5; perhaps TRBD2 as D (5 bases). V dropped 6 bases and J dropped 4 bases, with 24 bases sitting between them. Germline loops: CDR1 MNHEY, CDR2 SMNVEV (reference sequence). The length of the CDR3 is 17 residues. The CDR3 loop reads CASRPHRTAWAGETQYF. DNA for the CDR3: TGTGCCAGCAGGCCCCACCGAACGGCCTGGGCGGGAGAGACCCAGTACTTC.